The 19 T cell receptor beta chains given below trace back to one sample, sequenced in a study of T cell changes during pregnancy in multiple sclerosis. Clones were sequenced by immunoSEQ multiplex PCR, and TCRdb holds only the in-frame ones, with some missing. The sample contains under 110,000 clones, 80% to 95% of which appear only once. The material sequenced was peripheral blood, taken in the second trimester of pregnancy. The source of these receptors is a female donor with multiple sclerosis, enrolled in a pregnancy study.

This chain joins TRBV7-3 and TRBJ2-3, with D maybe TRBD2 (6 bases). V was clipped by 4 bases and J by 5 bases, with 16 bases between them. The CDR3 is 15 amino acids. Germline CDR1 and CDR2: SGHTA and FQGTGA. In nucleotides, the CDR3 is TGTGCCAGCAGCTCTGGGGGGACCCTCGTAGATACGCAGTATTTT. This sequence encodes CASSSGGTLVDTQYF.

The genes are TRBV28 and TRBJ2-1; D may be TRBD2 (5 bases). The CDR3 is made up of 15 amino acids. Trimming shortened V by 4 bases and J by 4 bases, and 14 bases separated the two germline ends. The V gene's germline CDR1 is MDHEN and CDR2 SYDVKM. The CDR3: CASSSLVRGYNEQFF. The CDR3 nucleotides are TGTGCCAGCAGTTCCCTAGTTCGCGGGTACAATGAGCAGTTCTTC.

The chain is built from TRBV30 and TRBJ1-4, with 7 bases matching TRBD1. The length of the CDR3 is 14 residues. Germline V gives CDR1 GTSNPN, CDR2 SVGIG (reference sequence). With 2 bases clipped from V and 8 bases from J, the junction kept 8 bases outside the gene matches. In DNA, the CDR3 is TGTGCCTGGAGTAGACAGGGAGGAAGAGAAAAACTGTTTTTT. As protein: CAWSRQGGREKLFF.

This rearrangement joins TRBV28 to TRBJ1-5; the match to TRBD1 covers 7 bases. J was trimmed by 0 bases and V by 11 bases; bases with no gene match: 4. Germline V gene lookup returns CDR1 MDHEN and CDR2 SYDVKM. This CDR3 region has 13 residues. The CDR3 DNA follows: TGTGCCTCCAGGGGGGATAGCAATCAGCCCCAGCATTTT. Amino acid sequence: CASRGDSNQPQHF.

In DNA form, the CDR3 reads TGTGCCAGTAGTATGGATCTAGCGGGACGATACAATGAGCAGTTCTTC. Translating it yields CASSMDLAGRYNEQFF. This chain joins TRBV19 and TRBJ2-1; 9 bases map to TRBD2. The CDR3 length is 16 residues. Trimming took 3 bases from V and 4 from J; bases not matched to a gene: 7. CDR1 is LNHDA, CDR2 SQIVND, per germline (reference sequence).

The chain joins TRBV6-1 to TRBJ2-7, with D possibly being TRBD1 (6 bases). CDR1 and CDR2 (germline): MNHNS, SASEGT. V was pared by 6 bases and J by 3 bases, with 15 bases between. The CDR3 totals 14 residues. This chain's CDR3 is CASRAAIGGYEQYF. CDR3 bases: TGTGCCAGCAGGGCGGCGATAGGGGGCTACGAGCAGTACTTC.

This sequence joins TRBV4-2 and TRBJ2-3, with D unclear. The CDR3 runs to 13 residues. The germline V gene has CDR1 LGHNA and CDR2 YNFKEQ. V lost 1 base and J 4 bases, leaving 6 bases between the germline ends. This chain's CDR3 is CASSQVRSDTQYF. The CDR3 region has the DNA TGTGCCAGCAGCCAAGTCCGTTCAGATACGCAGTATTTT.

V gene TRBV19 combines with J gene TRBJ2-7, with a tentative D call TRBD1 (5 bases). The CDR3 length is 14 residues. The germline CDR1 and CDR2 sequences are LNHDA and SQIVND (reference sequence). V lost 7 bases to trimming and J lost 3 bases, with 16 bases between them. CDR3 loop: CASTLGQGNYEQYF. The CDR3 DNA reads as TGTGCCAGTACCTTAGGACAAGGCAACTACGAGCAGTACTTC.

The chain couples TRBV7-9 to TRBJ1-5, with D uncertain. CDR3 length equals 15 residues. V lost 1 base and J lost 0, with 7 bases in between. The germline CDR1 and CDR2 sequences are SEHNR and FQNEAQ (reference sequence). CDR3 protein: CASSLGQYSNQPQHF. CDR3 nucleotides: TGTGCCAGCAGCTTAGGGCAGTATAGCAATCAGCCCCAGCATTTT. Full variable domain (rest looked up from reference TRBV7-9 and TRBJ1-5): DTGVSQNPRHKITKRGQNVTFRCDPISEHNRLYWYRQTLGQGPEFLTYFQNEAQLEKSRLLSDRFSAERPKGSFSTLEIQRTEQGDSAMYLCASSLGQYSNQPQHFGDGTRLSIL.

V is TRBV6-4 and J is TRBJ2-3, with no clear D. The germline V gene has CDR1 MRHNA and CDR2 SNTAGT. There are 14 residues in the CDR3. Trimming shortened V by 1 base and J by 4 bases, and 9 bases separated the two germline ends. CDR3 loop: CASSDLGVSDTQYF. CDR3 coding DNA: TGTGCCAGCAGTGACTTAGGAGTTTCAGATACGCAGTATTTT.

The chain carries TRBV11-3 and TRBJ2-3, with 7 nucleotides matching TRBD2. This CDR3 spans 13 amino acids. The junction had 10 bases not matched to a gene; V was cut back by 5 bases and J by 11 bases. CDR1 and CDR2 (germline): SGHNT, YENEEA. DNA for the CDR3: TGTGCCAGCAGCCCCCCGGGGTCTAGCGGGCAGTATTTT. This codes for CASSPPGSSGQYF. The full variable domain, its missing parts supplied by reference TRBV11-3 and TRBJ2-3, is EAGVVQSPRYKIIEKKQPVAFWCNPISGHNTLYWYLQNLGQGPELLIRYENEEAVDDSQLPKDRFSAERLKGVDSTLKIQPAELGDSAVYLCASSPPGSSGQYFGPGTRLTVL.

CDR3 residues: CATSRGDRGAYEQYF. In DNA form, the CDR3 reads TGTGCCACCAGCAGAGGGGATAGGGGCGCATACGAGCAGTACTTC. J is TRBJ2-7 and V is TRBV15; D may be TRBD1 (5 bases). V was cut by 1 base and J by 4 bases, with 14 bases left in between. Germline lookup yields CDR1 LNHNV and CDR2 YYDKDF (reference sequence). CDR3 length: 15 amino acids.

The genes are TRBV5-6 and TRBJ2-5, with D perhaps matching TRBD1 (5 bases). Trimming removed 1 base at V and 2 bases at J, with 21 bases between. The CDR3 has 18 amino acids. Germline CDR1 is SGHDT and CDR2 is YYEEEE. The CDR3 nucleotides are TGTGCCAGCAGCTTGTTTCGTCTGGCAGGGCGGCGGCAAGAGACCCAGTACTTC. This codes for CASSLFRLAGRRQETQYF. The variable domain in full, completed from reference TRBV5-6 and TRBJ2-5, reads DAGVTQSPTHLIKTRGQQVTLRCSPKSGHDTVSWYQQALGQGPQFIFQYYEEEERQRGNFPDRFSGHQFPNYSSELNVNALLLGDSALYLCASSLFRLAGRRQETQYFGPGTRLLVL.

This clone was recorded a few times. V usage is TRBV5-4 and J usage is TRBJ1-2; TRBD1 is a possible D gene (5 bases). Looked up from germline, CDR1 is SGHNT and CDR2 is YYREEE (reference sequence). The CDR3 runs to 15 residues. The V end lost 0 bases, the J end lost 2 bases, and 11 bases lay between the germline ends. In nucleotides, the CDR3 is TGTGCCAGCAGCTTGGTTGCAGGGCTAAACTATGGCTACACCTTC. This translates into CASSLVAGLNYGYTF.

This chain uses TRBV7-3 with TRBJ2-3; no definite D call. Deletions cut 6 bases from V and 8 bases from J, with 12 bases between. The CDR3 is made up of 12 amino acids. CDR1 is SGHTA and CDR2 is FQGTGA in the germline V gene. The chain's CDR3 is CASSLDLSTQYF. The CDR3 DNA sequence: TGTGCCAGCAGTTTAGATCTCAGTACGCAGTATTTT.

CDR3 coding DNA: TGTGCCAGCAGCCGAGACAGGGGGCTTAATGAAAAACTGTTTTTT. Translation: CASSRDRGLNEKLFF. The chain recombines TRBV6-5 with TRBJ1-4; 10 bases agree with TRBD1. Germline loops: CDR1 MNHEY, CDR2 SVGAGI. The CDR3 spans 15 residues. J was trimmed by 4 bases and V by 6 bases; bases with no gene match: 5.

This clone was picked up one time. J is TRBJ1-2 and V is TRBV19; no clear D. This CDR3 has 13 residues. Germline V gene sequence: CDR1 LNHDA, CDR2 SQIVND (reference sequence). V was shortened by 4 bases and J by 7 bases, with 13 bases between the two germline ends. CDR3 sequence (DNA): TGTGCCAGTAGTAGCGGAAGAGTGGTTGGCTACACCTTC. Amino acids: CASSSGRVVGYTF.

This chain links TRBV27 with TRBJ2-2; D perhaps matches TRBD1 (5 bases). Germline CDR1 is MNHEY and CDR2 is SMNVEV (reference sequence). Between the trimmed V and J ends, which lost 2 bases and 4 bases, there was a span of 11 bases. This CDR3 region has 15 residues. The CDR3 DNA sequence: TGTGCCAGCAGTTTACCAGGGTTAGGCACCGGGGAGCTGTTTTTT. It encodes CASSLPGLGTGELFF.

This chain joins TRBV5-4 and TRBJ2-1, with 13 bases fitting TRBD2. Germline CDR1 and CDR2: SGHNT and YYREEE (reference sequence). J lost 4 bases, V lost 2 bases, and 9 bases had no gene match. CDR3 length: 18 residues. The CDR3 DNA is TGTGCCAGCAGCTTCGGACTAGCGGGAGCCCGAATATACAATGAGCAGTTCTTC. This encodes CASSFGLAGARIYNEQFF.